This T cell receptor (beta chain) comes out of a study of blood T cell repertoires in COVID-19 (TCRdb year 2020). Study-level background: Samples covering the acute and convalescent phases of COVID-19 were provided by collaborators in the United States, Italy and Spain. Sample metadata almost always included a de-identified subject ID, COVID-19 status, age in years and sex. The dataset comprised deeply sampled blood TCRbeta repertoires from subjects exposed to, actively infected with, or recovered from COVID-19. Where available, HLA class I and class II types were taken from metadata supplied by the sample provider and were not determined by assay-based typing. Samples were obtained from the ongoing ImmuneRACE study (first 160 participants) and from over 1,000 subjects provided by 6 global collaborators. A freely available public database, intended as a resource for researchers studying the immune response to SARS-CoV-2, is where the repertoires were released. The material from the prospective study consisted of cDNA or gDNA derived from T cells, B-cell-depleted T cells, or PBMCs.

In the prospective study, participants were about 18 to 95 years old, resided in approximately 22 geographic areas of the United States, and were enrolled through a virtual design. Cohort assignment in the prospective study relied on participant-reported clinical history from a screening survey and a study questionnaire. ImmuneRACE Cohort 3 recovered participants were defined by two consecutive negative NP/OP PCR tests, healthcare professional clearance, or symptom resolution. In the prospective study, whole blood, serum and a nasopharyngeal or oropharyngeal swab were collected from each participant by mobile phlebotomists. Over a roughly 2-month period, participants in the prospective study had the option of providing additional blood draws and questionnaires. Blood samples from the prospective study were shipped frozen or at room temperature prior to DNA extraction. The immunoSEQ Assay, a bias-controlled multiplex PCR, was used to amplify TCRbeta CDR3 regions from genomic DNA. As for the authors' bioinformatics: The number of nucleated cells in each sample was estimated by amplification of reference gene primers within the assay. To quantify the absolute abundance of each unique TCRbeta CDR3 rearrangement, sequence reads were collapsed and filtered. Productive Simpson clonality was computed per sample as the square root of Simpson's diversity index over productive rearrangements. TCRdb stores this immuneACCESS table with in-frame sequences only. Part of the clones is absent; in the studies checked, under half of the shortfall reflects unresolved V genes, and no reason is known for the rest. The V and J calls and clone size were taken over from that table, and D and trimming were inferred from the DNA. The sample table lists approximately 490,000 clones, 70% to 90% of them with a count of one. 6.5% to 9.5% of the sample is taken by the ten largest.

Comment on this clone: The clone's antigen remains unknown. No base-level quality is on record; no much larger clone is a single base apart.

Paper-wide results and their limitations: The quantity of clinical and demographic metadata differed by source and by participant and was supplied without curation.

Material: PBMCs or T cells enriched from blood (not recorded which). The sequence was obtained from a woman aged 55-69 years who had recovered from COVID-19.

The DNA sequence follows: TGTGCCAGCAGCCCGGCAGGGGCTCTTACCTACGAGCAGTACTTC. It encodes CASSPAGALTYEQYF. The chain joins TRBV7-8 to TRBJ2-7; the D gene is possibly TRBD1, with 6 bases matching. Trimming takes 5 bases from V and 2 bases from J, and the germline ends sit 16 bases apart. Counted from cysteine to phenylalanine, this CDR3 has 15 amino acids. The read is trimmed to its CDR3 DNA, 45 bases read in frame from base 1. CDR1 and CDR2, looked up from the germline V gene, are SGHVS and FQNEAQ.